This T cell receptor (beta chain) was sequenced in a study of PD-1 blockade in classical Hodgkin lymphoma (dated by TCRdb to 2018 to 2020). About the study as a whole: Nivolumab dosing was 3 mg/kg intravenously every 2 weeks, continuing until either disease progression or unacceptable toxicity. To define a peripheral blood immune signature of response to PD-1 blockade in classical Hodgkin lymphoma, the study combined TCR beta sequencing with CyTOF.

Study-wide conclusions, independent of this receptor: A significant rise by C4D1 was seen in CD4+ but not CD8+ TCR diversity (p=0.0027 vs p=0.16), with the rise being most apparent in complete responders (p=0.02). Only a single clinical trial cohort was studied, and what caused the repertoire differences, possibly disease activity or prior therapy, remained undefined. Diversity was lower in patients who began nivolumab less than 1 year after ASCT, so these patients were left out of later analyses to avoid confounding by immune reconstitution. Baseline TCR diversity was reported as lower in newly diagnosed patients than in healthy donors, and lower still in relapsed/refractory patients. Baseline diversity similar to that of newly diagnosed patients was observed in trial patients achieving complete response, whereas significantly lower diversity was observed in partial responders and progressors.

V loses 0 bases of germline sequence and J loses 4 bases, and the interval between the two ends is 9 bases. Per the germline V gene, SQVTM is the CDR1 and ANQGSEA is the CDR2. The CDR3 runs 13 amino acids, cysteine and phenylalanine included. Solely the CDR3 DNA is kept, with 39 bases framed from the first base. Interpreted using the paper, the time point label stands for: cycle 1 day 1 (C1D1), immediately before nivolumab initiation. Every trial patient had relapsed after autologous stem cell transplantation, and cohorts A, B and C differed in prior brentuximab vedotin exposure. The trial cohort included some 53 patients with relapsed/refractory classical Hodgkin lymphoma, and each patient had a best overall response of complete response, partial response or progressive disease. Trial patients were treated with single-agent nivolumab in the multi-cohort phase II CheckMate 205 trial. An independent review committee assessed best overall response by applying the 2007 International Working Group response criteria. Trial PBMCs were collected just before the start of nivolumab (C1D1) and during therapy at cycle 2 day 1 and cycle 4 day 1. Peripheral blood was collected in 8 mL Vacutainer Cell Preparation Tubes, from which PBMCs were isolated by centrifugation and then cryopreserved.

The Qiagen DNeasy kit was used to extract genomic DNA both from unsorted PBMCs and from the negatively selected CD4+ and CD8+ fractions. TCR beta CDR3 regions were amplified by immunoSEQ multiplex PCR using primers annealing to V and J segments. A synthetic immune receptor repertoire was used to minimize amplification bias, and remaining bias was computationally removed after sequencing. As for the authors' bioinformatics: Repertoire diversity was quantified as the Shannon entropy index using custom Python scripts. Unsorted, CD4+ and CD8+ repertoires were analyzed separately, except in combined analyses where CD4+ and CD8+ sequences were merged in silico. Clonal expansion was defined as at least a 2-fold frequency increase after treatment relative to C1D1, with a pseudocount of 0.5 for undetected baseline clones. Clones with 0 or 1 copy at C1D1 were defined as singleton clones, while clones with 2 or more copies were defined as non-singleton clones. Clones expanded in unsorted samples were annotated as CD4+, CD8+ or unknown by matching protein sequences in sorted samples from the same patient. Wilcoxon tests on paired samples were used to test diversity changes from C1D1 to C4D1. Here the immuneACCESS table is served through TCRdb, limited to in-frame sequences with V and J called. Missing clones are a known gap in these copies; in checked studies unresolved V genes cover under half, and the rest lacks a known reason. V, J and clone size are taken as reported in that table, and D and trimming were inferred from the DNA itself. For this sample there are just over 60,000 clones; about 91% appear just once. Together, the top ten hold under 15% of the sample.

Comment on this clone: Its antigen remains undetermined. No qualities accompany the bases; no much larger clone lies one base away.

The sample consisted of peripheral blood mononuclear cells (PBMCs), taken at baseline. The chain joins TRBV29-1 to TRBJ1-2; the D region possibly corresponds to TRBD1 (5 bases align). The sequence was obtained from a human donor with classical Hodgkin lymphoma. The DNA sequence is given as TGCAGCGTTGAAGAACAGGATGGCTATGGCTACACCTTC. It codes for CSVEEQDGYGYTF.